This T cell receptor beta chain was obtained from a study of cytomegalovirus exposure and HLA in healthy donors. Looking at the study overall: Tens of millions of unique TCRs, all from HLA-typed donors, were included in an early release of the data. Study results and caveats: In a later analysis, most CMV-associated TCR beta chains appeared HLA-restricted.

Note on this clone: Antigen unknown.

Primers included in the PCR were 60 Vbeta and 13 Jbeta primers. Sequencing was performed with immunoSEQ multiplex PCR; in TCRdb, only in-frame clones are kept and a portion is missing. The profile shows some 60,000 clones, around 87% of them singletons. Germline-derived CDR1 and CDR2 are SGHRS and YFSETQ. The CDR3 loop spans 14 amino acids. Samples came from healthy bone marrow donors. The chain combines TRBV5-1 with TRBJ2-5, with TRBD1 identical over 9 bases. The J call may be wrong; the DNA end is better matched by TRBJ2-7. The source is a man younger than 30 in good health and CMV-seronegative. Sequenced input: PBMCs. The CDR3 DNA reads as TGCGCCAGCAGCTTGGGCGGACAGGGGTACGAGCAGTACTTC. Its translation is CASSLGGQGYEQYF.